The 18 T cell receptor beta chains listed next were all sequenced from one sample in a study of blood T cell repertoires in COVID-19. TCRdb's copy holds only in-frame clones and misses some; the assay was immunoSEQ multiplex PCR. The sample lists 80,000 or so clones, around 80% seen once, with 15% to 19% in the top ten. The specimen sequenced was peripheral blood. The receptors shown here come from a woman over 75 with acute or convalescent COVID-19.

This chain connects TRBV24-1 to TRBJ2-2; D remains ambiguous. The CDR3 has 13 amino acids. Trimming stripped 8 bases from V and 0 bases from J, with 6 bases between. Germline lookup yields CDR1 KGHDR and CDR2 SFDVKD. CDR3: CATKTTNTGELFF. CDR3 coding DNA: TGTGCCACCAAGACAACGAACACCGGGGAGCTGTTTTTT.

Only one count was recorded for this clone. This chain joins TRBV20-1 and TRBJ2-3; D is ambiguous. V lost 5 bases to trimming and J lost 5 bases, with 5 bases between them. CDR1 is DFQATT, CDR2 SNEGSKA, per germline (reference sequence). The CDR3 runs 10 residues. In DNA, the CDR3 is TGCAGTGCTCAGAAAGATACGCAGTATTTT. Its protein product is CSAQKDTQYF.

This clone was counted only a few times. The J gene is TRBJ2-2, the V gene TRBV11-2; TRBD1 is a possible D gene (6 bases). Germline CDR1 SGHAT, CDR2 FQNNGV. This CDR3 comprises 14 residues. Trimming removed 5 bases at V and 6 bases at J, with 13 bases between. The CDR3 DNA follows: TGTGCCAGCAGCATTAACTGGGGGCCCGGGGAGCTGTTTTTT. This codes for CASSINWGPGELFF.

V gene TRBV7-2 combines with J gene TRBJ1-2; no firm D call. CDR1 SGHTA and CDR2 FQGNSA come from the germline V gene. V lost 5 bases to trimming and J lost 2 bases, with 18 bases between them. The CDR3 totals 16 residues. The CDR3 loop is CASSPLSGSKNYGYTF. CDR3 nucleotide sequence: TGTGCCAGCAGCCCCCTGTCGGGTTCAAAGAACTATGGCTACACCTTC. The full variable domain, rest sourced from reference TRBV7-2 and TRBJ1-2, is GAGVSQSPSNKVTEKGKDVELRCDPISGHTALYWYRQSLGQGLEFLIYFQGNSAPDKSGLPSDRFSAERTGGSVSTLTIQRTQQEDSAVYLCASSPLSGSKNYGYTFGSGTRLTVV.

The gene calls are TRBV14 and TRBJ2-5; 9 nucleotides agree with TRBD2. V dropped 4 bases and J dropped 8; count of bases not matched to a gene: 11. The CDR3 loop spans 15 amino acids. CDR1 and CDR2 (germline): SGHDN, FVKESK. Here the CDR3 reads CASSPAGGPFSTQYF. The CDR3 DNA reads as TGTGCCAGCAGCCCTGCGGGGGGGCCGTTCAGTACCCAGTACTTC.

This clone was counted between two and nine times. V usage is TRBV7-9 and J usage is TRBJ1-2; TRBD1 might be the D (6 bases). The CDR3 length is 14 residues. Germline lookup yields CDR1 SEHNR and CDR2 FQNEAQ (reference sequence). Trimming took 8 bases from V and 0 from J, leaving 13 bases between them. In nucleotides, the CDR3 is TGTGCCAGCCTATGGGGGACAACTAACTATGGCTACACCTTC. Translated, it gives CASLWGTTNYGYTF.

V usage is TRBV6-2 or TRBV6-3 and J usage is TRBJ1-5; tentative D call: TRBD1 (6 bases). The germline gives CDR1 MNHEY, CDR2 SVGEGT. This CDR3 is 15 amino acids long. The ends were cut back, 5 bases at V and 4 bases at J, with 15 bases in the middle. The CDR3 loop reads CASSTPGVGNQPQHF. CDR3 sequence (DNA): TGTGCCAGCAGTACCCCAGGGGTTGGGAATCAGCCCCAGCATTTT.

The CDR3 sequence is CASSGQPNTEAFF. The CDR3 region has the DNA TGCGCCAGCAGTGGACAGCCGAACACTGAAGCTTTCTTT. V gene TRBV10-1 combines with J gene TRBJ1-1; tentatively, D is TRBD1 (5 bases). Trimming took 4 bases from V and 1 from J, leaving 7 bases between them. The CDR3 spans 13 residues. Per the germline V gene, CDR1 is WNHNN and CDR2 is SYGVQD (reference sequence).

CDR3 sequence reads: CASSHGLAGDHRDEQFF. The CDR3 nucleotides read TGTGCCAGCAGCCACGGACTAGCGGGGGATCACAGGGATGAGCAGTTCTTC. This chain connects TRBV3-1 (or the pseudogene TRBV3-2) to TRBJ2-1; 13 positions agree with TRBD2. CDR1 LGHDT and CDR2 YNNKEL come from the germline V gene (reference sequence). This CDR3 has 17 residues. Trimming cost V 3 bases and J 8 bases; bases outside gene matches: 10.

The V call is TRBV5-6, the J call TRBJ1-1; no definite D call. The CDR3 is made up of 13 amino acids. V was shortened by 4 bases and J by 1 base, with 8 bases between the two germline ends. CDR1 and CDR2 (germline): SGHDT, YYEEEE. The DNA of the CDR3 is TGTGCCAGCAGCAAAGGAGGGAACACTGAAGCTTTCTTT. It specifies CASSKGGNTEAFF.

The chain uses TRBV4-1 and TRBJ1-2, with TRBD1 matching over 11 bases. Germline-derived CDR1 and CDR2 are MGHRA and YSYEKL. V was pared by 2 bases and J by 5 bases, with 10 bases of the junction left unmatched. The CDR3 consists of 17 residues. CDR3 nucleotide sequence: TGCGCCAGCAGCCAATCCCCGGGACAGGGGGAATCTTATGGCTACACCTTC. Protein sequence: CASSQSPGQGESYGYTF.

The genes are TRBV20-1 and TRBJ2-3, with 8 positions matching TRBD2. Germline CDR1 reads DFQATT; CDR2 reads SNEGSKA (reference sequence). The CDR3 runs to 12 residues. V shed 3 bases, J shed 4 bases, and the junction held 0 bases outside the gene matches. The CDR3, as DNA: TGCAGTGCTAGTAGCGGGGCAGATACGCAGTATTTT. Protein sequence: CSASSGADTQYF.

This sequence joins TRBV24-1 and TRBJ1-2, with a possible D match to TRBD1 (5 bases). This CDR3 contains 17 residues. CDR1 and CDR2 (germline): KGHDR, SFDVKD. The ends were cut back, 4 bases at V and 3 bases at J, with 20 bases in the middle. The CDR3 is CATSDPALGGSHYGYTF. In DNA form, the CDR3 reads TGTGCCACCAGTGACCCTGCTTTGGGGGGATCTCACTATGGCTACACCTTC.

In this sample, this clone turned up a few times. J is TRBJ2-5 and V is TRBV18; 9 bases align to TRBD2. Germline V gene sequence: CDR1 KGHSH, CDR2 LQKENI. With V trimmed by 3 bases and J by 5 bases, 7 bases remained unmatched. The CDR3 contains 15 residues. Written as DNA, the CDR3 is TGTGCCAGCTCACCGTCAGCGGGGGGCTTGGAGACCCAGTACTTC. This sequence encodes CASSPSAGGLETQYF.

The chain links TRBV5-1 to TRBJ1-4; 12 bases fit TRBD1. Germline assignment: CDR1 SGHRS and CDR2 YFSETQ. CDR3 length: 17 residues. V shed 5 bases, J shed 0 bases, and the junction held 5 bases outside the gene matches. CDR3 amino acids: CASRSGTGGPTNEKLFF. CDR3 nucleotides: TGCGCCAGCAGATCCGGGACAGGGGGCCCAACTAATGAAAAACTGTTTTTT.

This sequence joins TRBV9 and TRBJ2-3; D is perhaps TRBD2 (6 bases). The CDR3 loop spans 14 amino acids. The germline V and J ends were trimmed by 4 bases and 1 base, with 10 bases remaining between them. CDR1 is SGDLS and CDR2 is YYNGEE in the germline V gene. The CDR3: CASSFGGGTDTQYF. DNA for the CDR3: TGTGCCAGCAGCTTTGGAGGGGGCACAGATACGCAGTATTTT.

The genes are TRBV6-5 and TRBJ1-4; D is unclear. V dropped 5 bases and J dropped 3 bases, with 13 bases sitting between them. Germline V lookup: CDR1 MNHEY, CDR2 SVGAGI. CDR3 length: 15 amino acids. CDR3 in DNA: TGTGCCAGCAGTACCTACAGTGGGTCTAATGAAAAACTGTTTTTT. It translates to CASSTYSGSNEKLFF.

This chain links TRBV6-4 with TRBJ1-1; D gene unclear. The CDR3 covers 10 residues. Trimming took 2 bases from V and 7 from J, leaving 2 bases between them. The germline CDR1 and CDR2 sequences are MRHNA and SNTAGT. The CDR3 is CASSDLEAFF. The CDR3 coding sequence is TGTGCCAGCAGTGACCTTGAAGCTTTCTTT.